These T cell receptor beta chains were read from a single sample in a study of shared clonotypes between healthy human individuals. Generated by immunoSEQ multiplex PCR, the TCRdb table keeps only in-frame clones and is missing some. The sample includes 550,000 to 600,000 clones, roughly four fifths seen only once; the top ten take 12%. What was sequenced was PBMCs. All receptors come from a woman aged 40-49 years in good health. Some clones in this sample may be carry-over from other donors' samples. CDR3s include the opening cysteine and the closing phenylalanine or tryptophan. D genes are given only for firm matches. Not all rows give a size; the values are once, few, many and, for expanded clones, a class.

clone_size: few; v_call: TRBV7-2; j_call: TRBJ2-7; d_call: NA; cdr3_aa: CASSLATGDYEQYF; cdr3_nt: TGTGCCAGCAGCTTGGCCACAGGAGACTACGAGCAGTACTTC
clone_size: NA; v_call: TRBV20-1; j_call: TRBJ2-5; d_call: NA; cdr3_aa: CSAHSQETQYF; cdr3_nt: TGCAGTGCTCACTCTCAAGAGACCCAGTACTTC
clone_size: many; v_call: TRBV7-2; j_call: TRBJ2-3; d_call: NA; cdr3_aa: CASSLGRTAREITDTQYF; cdr3_nt: TGTGCCAGCAGCTTAGGGCGGACCGCCCGTGAAATCACAGATACGCAGTATTTT
clone_size: NA; v_call: TRBV1; j_call: TRBJ1-1; d_call: NA; cdr3_aa: CTSSQVTPGNTEAFF; cdr3_nt: TGCACCAGCAGCCAAGTCACCCCGGGTAACACTGAAGCTTTCTTT
clone_size: NA; v_call: TRBV7-6; j_call: TRBJ1-2; d_call: NA; cdr3_aa: CASSPTDNSNYCYTF; cdr3_nt: TGTGCCAGCAGCCCTACTGACAACTCTAACTATTGCTACACCTTC
clone_size: NA; v_call: TRBV2; j_call: TRBJ2-1; d_call: NA; cdr3_aa: CASRRLGEFNEQFF; cdr3_nt: TGTGCCAGCAGGAGACTAGGGGAGTTCAATGAGCAGTTCTTC
clone_size: NA; v_call: TRBV29-1; j_call: TRBJ1-4; d_call: NA; cdr3_aa: CSVLRGINEKLFF; cdr3_nt: TGCAGCGTCCTAAGGGGGATTAATGAAAAACTGTTTTTT
clone_size: NA; v_call: TRBV18; j_call: TRBJ1-2; d_call: NA; cdr3_aa: CASTTRSAGYTF; cdr3_nt: TGTGCCAGCACGACCCGGTCCGCCGGCTACACCTTC
clone_size: NA; v_call: TRBV5-1; j_call: TRBJ2-7; d_call: NA; cdr3_aa: CASTLSRQGGEQYF; cdr3_nt: TGCGCCAGCACCTTGTCCCGACAGGGAGGGGAGCAGTACTTC
clone_size: NA; v_call: TRBV25-1; j_call: TRBJ2-5; d_call: NA; cdr3_aa: CASSDNTRRAQETQYF; cdr3_nt: TGTGCCAGCAGTGACAACACCAGAAGGGCCCAAGAGACCCAGTACTTC
clone_size: NA; v_call: TRBV7-9; j_call: TRBJ2-2; d_call: NA; cdr3_aa: CASPRGLDTGELFF; cdr3_nt: TGTGCCAGTCCGCGAGGACTGGACACCGGGGAGCTGTTTTTT
clone_size: NA; v_call: TRBV4-1; j_call: TRBJ1-1; d_call: NA; cdr3_aa: CASSQYLGGGTEAFF; cdr3_nt: TGCGCCAGCAGCCAGTACCTGGGGGGTGGCACTGAAGCTTTCTTT
clone_size: NA; v_call: TRBV5-1; j_call: TRBJ2-2; d_call: NA; cdr3_aa: CASSLDSGELFF; cdr3_nt: TGCGCCAGCAGCTTGGATTCCGGGGAGCTGTTTTTT
clone_size: NA; v_call: TRBV27; j_call: TRBJ1-2; d_call: TRBD1; cdr3_aa: CASSYQQGAGYGYTF; cdr3_nt: TGTGCCAGCAGTTACCAACAGGGGGCAGGGTATGGCTACACCTTC
clone_size: NA; v_call: TRBV29-1; j_call: TRBJ2-7; d_call: NA; cdr3_aa: CSVEVGRGYEQYF; cdr3_nt: TGCAGCGTTGAAGTTGGCAGGGGCTACGAGCAGTACTTC
clone_size: few; v_call: TRBV6-5; j_call: TRBJ2-3; d_call: TRBD1; cdr3_aa: CASSYGTGVTDTQYF; cdr3_nt: TGTGCCAGCAGTTACGGGACAGGGGTCACAGATACGCAGTATTTT
clone_size: few; v_call: TRBV5-4; j_call: TRBJ2-7; d_call: NA; cdr3_aa: CASSLGVDTDYEQYF; cdr3_nt: TGTGCCAGCAGCTTGGGGGTCGACACTGACTACGAGCAGTACTTC
clone_size: NA; v_call: TRBV7-2; j_call: TRBJ2-7; d_call: TRBD2; cdr3_aa: CASSLDSGRTYEQYF; cdr3_nt: TGTGCCAGCAGCTTAGACAGCGGGAGGACATACGAGCAGTACTTC